One sample yielded the 26 T cell receptor beta chains listed below, sequenced in a study of radiotherapy plus CTLA-4 blockade in lung cancer. Some clones are missing from TCRdb's copy, which holds only in-frame ones; the method was immunoSEQ multiplex PCR. Of under 95,000 clones in the sample, 60% to 85% are singletons; the top ten hold 22%. Sequencing was performed on peripheral blood, taken from a patient treated with radiotherapy plus ipilimumab. These receptors all stem from a human donor with non-small cell lung cancer whose response to radiotherapy plus ipilimumab could not be evaluated. Some clones in this sample may be carry-over from other donors' samples.

The chain links TRBV28 to TRBJ2-2; TRBD1 agrees at 10 bases. This CDR3 comprises 13 residues. Unmatched junction bases numbered 3, after V lost 9 bases and J lost 5 bases. The germline CDR1 and CDR2 sequences are MDHEN and SYDVKM. CDR3 loop: CASWTGGTGELFF. CDR3 in DNA: TGTGCCAGTTGGACAGGGGGGACCGGGGAGCTGTTTTTT.

The chain carries TRBV5-1 and TRBJ2-6; D is unresolved. The CDR3 spans 12 residues. CDR1 is SGHRS, CDR2 YFSETQ, per germline. V lost 1 base, J lost 9 bases, and 5 bases lay in between. The CDR3, as DNA: TGCGCCAGCAGCTTGACGGGCAACGTCCTGACTTTC. Translating it yields CASSLTGNVLTF.

V usage is TRBV6-1 and J usage is TRBJ1-2, with 10 bases fitting TRBD1. CDR3 length equals 17 residues. Trimming took 4 bases from V and 0 from J; bases not matched to a gene: 8. Germline V lookup: CDR1 MNHNS, CDR2 SASEGT. CDR3 DNA sequence: TGTGCCAGCAGTGTGGCCGGGACAGGGGCAGCTAACTATGGCTACACCTTC. Protein product: CASSVAGTGAANYGYTF.

This chain connects TRBV27 to TRBJ2-2, with D possibly TRBD1 on 5 matching bases. Germline-derived CDR1 and CDR2 are MNHEY and SMNVEV (reference sequence). The CDR3 length is 14 residues. The ends were cut back, 6 bases at V and 0 bases at J, with 8 bases in the middle. The CDR3 sequence is CASSLGANTGELFF. In nucleotides, the CDR3 is TGTGCCAGCAGCCTAGGGGCGAACACCGGGGAGCTGTTTTTT.

This clone was observed once. This chain uses TRBV9 with TRBJ1-2; 7 nucleotides line up with TRBD1. The CDR3 is made up of 17 amino acids. Germline V lookup: CDR1 SGDLS, CDR2 YYNGEE. The V segment lost 4 bases and the J segment 2 bases; nucleotides outside the gene matches: 14. The CDR3 nucleotides are TGTGCCAGCAGCATAGACGACAGGGTTACACGGAACTATGGCTACACCTTC. Residues: CASSIDDRVTRNYGYTF. Based on the CDR3 plus reference TRBV9 and TRBJ1-2, the full variable domain is DSGVTQTPKHLITATGQRVTLRCSPRSGDLSVYWYQQSLDQGLQFLIQYYNGEERAKGNILERFSAQQFPDLHSELNLSSLELGDSALYFCASSIDDRVTRNYGYTFGSGTRLTVV.

The chain combines TRBV19 with TRBJ1-2, with D hard to call. Germline V gene lookup returns CDR1 LNHDA and CDR2 SQIVND (reference sequence). V was cut by 5 bases and J by 4 bases, with 23 bases left in between. CDR3 length: 17 residues. CDR3 in DNA: TGTGCCAGTAGTCCGTGGGCAGCTACGGCCCTGCTCTATGGCTACACCTTC. Translating it yields CASSPWAATALLYGYTF. Looking up the rest from reference TRBV19 and TRBJ1-2 gives the full variable domain: DGGITQSPKYLFRKEGQNVTLSCEQNLNHDAMYWYRQDPGQGLRLIYYSQIVNDFQKGDIAEGYSVSREKKESFPLTVTSAQKNPTAFYLCASSPWAATALLYGYTFGSGTRLTVV.

This chain uses TRBV7-2 with TRBJ2-1, with 7 nucleotides matching TRBD1. Losses at the gene ends were 1 base for V and 0 bases for J; bases not matched to a gene: 3. This CDR3 is built from 16 residues. Germline V gene data show CDR1 as SGHTA and CDR2 as FQGNSA. CDR3 protein: CASSLGQGGSYNEQFF. CDR3 bases: TGTGCCAGCAGCTTAGGACAGGGCGGCTCCTACAATGAGCAGTTCTTC.

This clone was observed a handful of times. The rearrangement links TRBV6-5 to TRBJ2-7; D might be TRBD2 (6 bases). The V end lost 7 bases, the J end lost 7 bases, and 14 bases lay between the germline ends. Germline V gene data show CDR1 as MNHEY and CDR2 as SVGAGI. The CDR3 consists of 12 residues. In DNA, the CDR3 is TGTGCCAGCATTGGAGGGGCTCGGGAGCAGTACTTC. It yields the protein CASIGGAREQYF.

CDR3 coding DNA: TGTGCCAGTAGACCCGGACAGGCGAACACCGGGGAGCTGTTTTTT. It encodes CASRPGQANTGELFF. The J gene is TRBJ2-2, the V gene TRBV19, with 7 bases identical to TRBD1. The junction had 4 bases not matched to a gene; V was cut back by 6 bases and J by 0 bases. CDR3 size: 15 residues. Germline CDR1 reads LNHDA; CDR2 reads SQIVND (reference sequence).

Comment on this clone: The same CDR3 arises from other DNA sequences in this sample as well. The chain uses TRBV18 and TRBJ2-7; D might be TRBD1 (6 bases). Per germline, CDR1 KGHSH and CDR2 LQKENI. Trimming removed 3 bases from V and 2 bases from J, with 8 bases in between. This CDR3 is built from 13 residues. The CDR3 sequence is CASSPGQTYEQYF. CDR3 sequence (DNA): TGTGCCAGCTCACCGGGACAAACCTACGAGCAGTACTTC.

A few counts support this clone. This chain links TRBV7-9 with TRBJ2-3; D is uncertain. Trimming pared 4 bases from V and 6 bases from J, leaving 14 bases between. Per germline, CDR1 SEHNR and CDR2 FQNEAQ (reference sequence). This CDR3 region has 14 residues. CDR3 loop: CASSSRPRVDTQYF. CDR3 nucleotide sequence: TGTGCCAGCAGCTCAAGGCCTCGGGTGGATACGCAGTATTTT.

The chain recombines TRBV5-5 with TRBJ2-3, with TRBD1 identical over 9 bases. CDR1 and CDR2 (germline): SGHKS, YYEKEE (reference sequence). CDR3 length: 15 amino acids. The V segment lost 0 bases and the J segment 4 bases; nucleotides outside the gene matches: 3. CDR3 amino acids: CASSLGQGESDTQYF. The CDR3 DNA sequence: TGTGCCAGCAGCTTGGGACAGGGGGAATCAGATACGCAGTATTTT.

This clone has a single count. V gene TRBV5-1 combines with J gene TRBJ1-3; maybe TRBD1 (5 bases). Per germline, CDR1 SGHRS and CDR2 YFSETQ. CDR3 length equals 17 residues. Trimming pared 0 bases from V and 4 bases from J, leaving 17 bases between. This CDR3 is CASSLVGDVTIGNTIYF. CDR3 sequence (DNA): TGCGCCAGCAGCTTGGTAGGGGATGTAACTATAGGAAACACCATATATTTT.

V is TRBV6-1 and J is TRBJ2-5, with D uncertain. This CDR3 contains 11 residues. Trimming took off 5 bases at V and 3 bases at J, with 4 bases between the two ends. Per the germline V gene, CDR1 is MNHNS and CDR2 is SASEGT. The CDR3 here is CASSTEETQYF. The DNA for the CDR3 is TGTGCCAGCAGTACAGAAGAGACCCAGTACTTC.

This clone was seen just once. This sequence joins TRBV5-1 and TRBJ2-7; 8 nucleotides agree with TRBD1. Germline assignment: CDR1 SGHRS and CDR2 YFSETQ. The V segment lost 0 bases and the J segment 6 bases; nucleotides outside the gene matches: 5. The CDR3 runs to 14 residues. The CDR3 sequence: CASSLGSDRGEQYF. The CDR3 DNA reads TGCGCCAGCAGCTTGGGATCCGACAGGGGCGAGCAGTACTTC.

V gene TRBV5-6 combines with J gene TRBJ1-1, with 9 nucleotides matching TRBD1. The CDR3 spans 14 residues. Germline CDR1 reads SGHDT; CDR2 reads YYEEEE. Germline trimming cut 4 bases from V and 4 bases from J; bases unmatched to any gene: 5. The CDR3: CASSPGTGPTEAFF. The CDR3 DNA reads as TGTGCCAGCAGCCCGGGGACAGGGCCCACTGAAGCTTTCTTT. The complete variable domain, with remaining parts taken from reference TRBV5-6 and TRBJ1-1, reads DAGVTQSPTHLIKTRGQQVTLRCSPKSGHDTVSWYQQALGQGPQFIFQYYEEEERQRGNFPDRFSGHQFPNYSSELNVNALLLGDSALYLCASSPGTGPTEAFFGQGTRLTVV.

The chain employs TRBV18 and TRBJ1-6; D perhaps matches TRBD1 (5 bases). V was clipped by 2 bases and J by 0 bases, with 14 bases between them. The CDR3 loop spans 18 amino acids. Germline V lookup: CDR1 KGHSH, CDR2 LQKENI. The CDR3 reads CASSPTFDRSSYNSPLHF. As DNA, the CDR3 is TGTGCCAGCTCACCAACCTTTGACAGAAGCTCCTATAATTCACCCCTCCACTTT.

The chain uses TRBV2 and TRBJ1-1; 11 bases map to TRBD1. The V gene's germline CDR1 is SNHLY and CDR2 FYNNEI. The CDR3 is 14 residues long. V shed 6 bases and J 4 bases; nucleotides not matched to a gene: 4. CDR3 in DNA: TGTGCCAGCAGGCAGGACAGGGGGCTCACTGAAGCTTTCTTT. Its protein is CASRQDRGLTEAFF.

This chain uses TRBV5-1 with TRBJ1-1, with D possibly matching TRBD1 (6 bases). The CDR3 is 14 amino acids. From germline, CDR1 is SGHRS and CDR2 YFSETQ. Trimming pared 4 bases from V and 2 bases from J, leaving 12 bases between. The CDR3 protein is CASSVTGRNTEAFF. CDR3 sequence (DNA): TGCGCCAGCAGCGTGACAGGCCGTAACACTGAAGCTTTCTTT.

This clone appeared a single time. The chain uses TRBV5-1 and TRBJ2-2; 8 bases line up with TRBD1. CDR1 and CDR2 (germline): SGHRS, YFSETQ. Unmatched junction bases numbered 10, after V lost 4 bases and J lost 8 bases. This CDR3 region has 15 residues. The CDR3 DNA follows: TGCGCCAGCAGCCCCCGCCAGGGGGCTGGGGGGGAGCTGTTTTTT. Protein: CASSPRQGAGGELFF.

The CDR3 protein is CASSFWRLNTGELFF. CDR3 bases: TGTGCCAGCAGTTTTTGGCGGTTGAACACCGGGGAGCTGTTTTTT. V and J are TRBV28 and TRBJ2-2; D is unclear. The germline CDR1 and CDR2 sequences are MDHEN and SYDVKM. The CDR3 covers 15 residues. With 3 bases removed from V and 1 base from J, the gap between germline ends came to 9 bases. The full variable domain, rest sourced from reference TRBV28 and TRBJ2-2, is DVKVTQSSRYLVKRTGEKVFLECVQDMDHENMFWYRQDPGLGLRLIYFSYDVKMKEKGDIPEGYSVSREKKERFSLILESASTNQTSMYLCASSFWRLNTGELFFGEGSRLTVL.

For the CDR3, the DNA is TGTGCCAGCAGCTTTAGCGGAGGATCAGATACGCAGTATTTT. Protein: CASSFSGGSDTQYF. The chain carries TRBV11-3 and TRBJ2-3; D perhaps matches TRBD2 (6 bases). V was trimmed by 3 bases and J by 4 bases, leaving 11 bases between them. Germline CDR1 is SGHNT and CDR2 is YENEEA. The CDR3 spans 14 residues.

The chain links TRBV19 to TRBJ1-6; 7 bases are shared with TRBD1. The CDR3 consists of 15 residues. Germline V gene sequence: CDR1 LNHDA, CDR2 SQIVND (reference sequence). Germline trimming cut 2 bases from V and 10 bases from J; bases unmatched to any gene: 8. CDR3 DNA: TGTGCCAGTAGTATAAACGACAGGGCAGGATCACCCCTCCACTTT. As protein: CASSINDRAGSPLHF.

This clone was observed a few times. This chain joins TRBV11-2 and TRBJ2-7; 11 bases agree with TRBD2. The germline gives CDR1 SGHAT, CDR2 FQNNGV. The CDR3 is made up of 16 amino acids. With 4 bases clipped from V and 0 bases from J, the junction kept 5 bases outside the gene matches. The CDR3 sequence: CASSSGTSGLSYEQYF. CDR3 nucleotides: TGTGCCAGCAGCTCCGGGACTAGCGGCCTCTCCTACGAGCAGTACTTC.

About this clone itself: Sequence at one end of the junction differs from germline and may be a read error. V gene TRBV2 combines with J gene TRBJ2-7; TRBD1 matches 9 bases. Germline V lookup: CDR1 SNHLY, CDR2 FYNNEI. This CDR3 is 12 amino acids long. The CDR3 sequence is CASSELGTGGDF. CDR3 nucleotide sequence: TGTGCCAGCAGTGAGTTAGGAACAGGGGGCGACTTC.

The rearrangement links TRBV15 to TRBJ1-1; 7 bases are shared with TRBD1. With V trimmed by 2 bases and J by 4 bases, 7 bases remained unmatched. Per germline, CDR1 LNHNV and CDR2 YYDKDF (reference sequence). The CDR3 runs to 15 residues. The CDR3 protein is CATSRPQGGVTEAFF. The CDR3 bases are TGTGCCACCAGCAGACCCCAGGGGGGAGTCACTGAAGCTTTCTTT.